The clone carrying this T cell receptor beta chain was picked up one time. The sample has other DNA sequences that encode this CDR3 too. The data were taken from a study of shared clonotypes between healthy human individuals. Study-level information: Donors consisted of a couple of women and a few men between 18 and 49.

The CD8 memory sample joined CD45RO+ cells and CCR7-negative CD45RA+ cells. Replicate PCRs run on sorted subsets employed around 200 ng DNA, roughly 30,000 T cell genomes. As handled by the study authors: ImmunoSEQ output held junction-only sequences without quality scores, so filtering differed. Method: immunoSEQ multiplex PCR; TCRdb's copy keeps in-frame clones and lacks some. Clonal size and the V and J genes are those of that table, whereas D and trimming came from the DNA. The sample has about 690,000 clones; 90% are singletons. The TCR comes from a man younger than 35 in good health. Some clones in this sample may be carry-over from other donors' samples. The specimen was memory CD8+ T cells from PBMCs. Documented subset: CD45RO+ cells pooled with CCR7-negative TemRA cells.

In DNA, the CDR3 is TGTGCCAGCAGTTTTGGTGACTCCTACAATGAGCAGTTCTTC. It specifies CASSFGDSYNEQFF. The chain joins TRBV27 to TRBJ2-1; D not resolved. Looked up from germline, CDR1 is MNHEY and CDR2 is SMNVEV (reference sequence). CDR3 length: 14 residues. The germline V and J ends were trimmed by 3 bases and 0 bases, with 6 bases remaining between them.